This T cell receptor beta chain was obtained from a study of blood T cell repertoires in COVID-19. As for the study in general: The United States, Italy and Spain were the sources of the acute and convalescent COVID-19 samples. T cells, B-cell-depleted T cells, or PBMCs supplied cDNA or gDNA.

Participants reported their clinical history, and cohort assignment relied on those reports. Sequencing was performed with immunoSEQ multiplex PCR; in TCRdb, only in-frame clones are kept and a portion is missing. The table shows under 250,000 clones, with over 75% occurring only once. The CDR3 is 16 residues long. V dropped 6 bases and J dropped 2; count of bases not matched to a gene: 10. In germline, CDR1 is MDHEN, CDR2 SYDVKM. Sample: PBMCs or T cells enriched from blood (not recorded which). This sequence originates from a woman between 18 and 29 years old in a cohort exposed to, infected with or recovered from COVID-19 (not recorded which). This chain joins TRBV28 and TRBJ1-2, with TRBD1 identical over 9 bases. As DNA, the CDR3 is TGTGCCAGCAGCGCCCTCGGGACAGGGCCAAACTATGGCTACACCTTC. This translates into CASSALGTGPNYGYTF.